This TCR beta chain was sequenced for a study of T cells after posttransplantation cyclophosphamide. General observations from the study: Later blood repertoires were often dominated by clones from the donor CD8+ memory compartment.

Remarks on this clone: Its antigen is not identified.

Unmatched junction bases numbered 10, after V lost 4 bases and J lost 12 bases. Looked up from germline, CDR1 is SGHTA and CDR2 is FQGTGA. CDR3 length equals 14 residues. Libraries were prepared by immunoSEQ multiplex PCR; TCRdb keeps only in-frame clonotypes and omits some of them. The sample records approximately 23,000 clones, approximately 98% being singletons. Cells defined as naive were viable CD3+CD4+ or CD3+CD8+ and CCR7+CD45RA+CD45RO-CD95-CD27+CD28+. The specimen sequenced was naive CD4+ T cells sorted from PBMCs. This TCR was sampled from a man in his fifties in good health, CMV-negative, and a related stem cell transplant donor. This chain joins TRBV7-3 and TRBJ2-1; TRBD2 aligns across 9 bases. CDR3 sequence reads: CASSSAGGLERQFF. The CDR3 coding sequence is TGTGCCAGCAGCTCGGCGGGGGGGCTCGAGCGGCAGTTCTTC.